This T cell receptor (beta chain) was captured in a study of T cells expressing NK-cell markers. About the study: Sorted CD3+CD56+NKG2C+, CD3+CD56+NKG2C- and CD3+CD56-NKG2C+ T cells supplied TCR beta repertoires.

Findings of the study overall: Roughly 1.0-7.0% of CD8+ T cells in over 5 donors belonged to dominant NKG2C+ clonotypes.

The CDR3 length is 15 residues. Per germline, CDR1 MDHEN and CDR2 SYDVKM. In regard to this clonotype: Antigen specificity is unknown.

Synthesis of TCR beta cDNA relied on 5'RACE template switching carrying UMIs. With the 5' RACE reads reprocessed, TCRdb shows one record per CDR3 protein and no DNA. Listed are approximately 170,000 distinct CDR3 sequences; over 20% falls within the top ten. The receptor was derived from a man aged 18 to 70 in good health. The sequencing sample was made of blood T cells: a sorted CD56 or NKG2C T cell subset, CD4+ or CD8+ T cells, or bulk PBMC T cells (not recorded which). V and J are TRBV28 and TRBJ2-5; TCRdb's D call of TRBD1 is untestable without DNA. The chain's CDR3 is CASSLEDRVGETQYF.